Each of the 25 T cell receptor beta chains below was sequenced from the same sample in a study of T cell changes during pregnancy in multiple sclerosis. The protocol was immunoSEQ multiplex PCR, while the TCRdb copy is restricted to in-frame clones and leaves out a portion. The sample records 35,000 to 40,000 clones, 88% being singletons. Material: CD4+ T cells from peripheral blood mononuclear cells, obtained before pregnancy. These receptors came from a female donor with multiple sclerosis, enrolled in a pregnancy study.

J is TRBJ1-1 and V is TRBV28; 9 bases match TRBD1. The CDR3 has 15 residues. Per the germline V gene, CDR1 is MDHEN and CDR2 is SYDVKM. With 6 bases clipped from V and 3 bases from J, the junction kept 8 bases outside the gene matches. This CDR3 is CASRYPTGGHTEAFF. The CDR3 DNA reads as TGTGCCAGCAGGTATCCGACAGGGGGGCACACTGAAGCTTTCTTT.

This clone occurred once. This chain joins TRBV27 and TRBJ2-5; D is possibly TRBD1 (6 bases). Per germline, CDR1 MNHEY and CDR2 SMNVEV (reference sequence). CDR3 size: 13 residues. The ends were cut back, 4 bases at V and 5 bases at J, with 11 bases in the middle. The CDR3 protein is CASSSSRGETQYF. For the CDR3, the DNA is TGTGCCAGCAGTTCAAGTAGGGGGGAGACCCAGTACTTC.

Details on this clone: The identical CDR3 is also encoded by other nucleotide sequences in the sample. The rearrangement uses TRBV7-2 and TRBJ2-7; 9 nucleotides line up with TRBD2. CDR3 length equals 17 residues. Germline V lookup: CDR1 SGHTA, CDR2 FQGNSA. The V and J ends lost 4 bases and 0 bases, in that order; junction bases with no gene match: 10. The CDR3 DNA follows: TGTGCCAGCAGCTCACAGACTAGCGGAGGGGGCTCCTACGAGCAGTACTTC. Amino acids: CASSSQTSGGGSYEQYF.

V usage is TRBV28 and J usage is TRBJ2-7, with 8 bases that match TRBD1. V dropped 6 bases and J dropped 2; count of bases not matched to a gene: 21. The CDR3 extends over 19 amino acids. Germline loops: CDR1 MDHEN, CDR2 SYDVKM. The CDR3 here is CASSTRTPSGPRGPYEQYF. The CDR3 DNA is TGTGCCAGCAGCACCCGGACACCCTCGGGGCCCAGGGGGCCCTACGAGCAGTACTTC.

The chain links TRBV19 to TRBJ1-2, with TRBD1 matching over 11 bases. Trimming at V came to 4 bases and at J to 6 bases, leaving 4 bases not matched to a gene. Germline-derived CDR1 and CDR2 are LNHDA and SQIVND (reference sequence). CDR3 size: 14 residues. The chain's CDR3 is CASSTRTGGDGYTF. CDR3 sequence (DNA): TGTGCCAGTAGTACCCGGACAGGGGGCGATGGCTACACCTTC.

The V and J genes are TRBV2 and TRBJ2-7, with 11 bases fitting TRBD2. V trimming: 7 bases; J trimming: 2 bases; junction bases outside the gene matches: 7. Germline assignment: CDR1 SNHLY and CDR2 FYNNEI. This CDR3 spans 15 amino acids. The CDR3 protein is CASKLELAGAYEQYF. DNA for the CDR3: TGTGCCAGCAAGCTCGAACTAGCGGGGGCCTACGAGCAGTACTTC.

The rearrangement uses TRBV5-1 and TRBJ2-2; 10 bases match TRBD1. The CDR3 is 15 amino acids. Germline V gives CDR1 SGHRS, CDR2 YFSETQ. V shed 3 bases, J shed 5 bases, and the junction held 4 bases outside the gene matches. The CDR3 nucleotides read TGCGCCAGCAGCTCCGGGACAGGGGAAACCGGGGAGCTGTTTTTT. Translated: CASSSGTGETGELFF.

This chain's CDR3 is CAWSDLTGRNQPQHF. CDR3 DNA sequence: TGTGCCTGGAGTGATTTGACAGGGAGGAATCAGCCCCAGCATTTT. This rearrangement joins TRBV30 to TRBJ1-5; TRBD1 agrees at 7 bases. The CDR3 is 15 amino acids. The trim removed 1 base at V and 4 bases at J, leaving 7 bases unmatched. Germline V CDR1 and CDR2: GTSNPN, SVGIG (reference sequence). Together with reference TRBV30 and TRBJ1-5, the CDR3 gives the full variable domain: SQTIHQWPATLVQPVGSPLSLECTVEGTSNPNLYWYRQAAGRGLQLLFYSVGIGQISSEVPQNLSASRPQDRQFILSSKKLLLSDSGFYLCAWSDLTGRNQPQHFGDGTRLSIL.

This chain's CDR3 is CASAWDREVNGYTF. In DNA form, the CDR3 reads TGTGCCAGCGCATGGGACAGGGAGGTAAATGGCTACACCTTC. J is TRBJ1-2 and V is TRBV28; 9 bases are a match to TRBD1. The V gene's germline CDR1 is MDHEN and CDR2 SYDVKM. The ends lost 8 bases at V and 6 bases at J; junction bases unmatched: 10. The CDR3 runs 14 residues.

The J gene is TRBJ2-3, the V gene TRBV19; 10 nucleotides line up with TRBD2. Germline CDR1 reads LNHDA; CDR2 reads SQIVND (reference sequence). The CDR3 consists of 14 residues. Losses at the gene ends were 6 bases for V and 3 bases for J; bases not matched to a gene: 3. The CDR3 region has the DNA TGTGCCAGTAGGCTAGCGGGAGTTACAGATACGCAGTATTTT. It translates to CASRLAGVTDTQYF.

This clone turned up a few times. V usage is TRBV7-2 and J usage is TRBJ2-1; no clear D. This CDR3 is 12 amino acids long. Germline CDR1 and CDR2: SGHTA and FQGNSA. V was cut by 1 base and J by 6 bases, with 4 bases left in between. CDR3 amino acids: CASSLVSNEQFF. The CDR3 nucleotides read TGTGCCAGCAGCTTAGTATCCAATGAGCAGTTCTTC.

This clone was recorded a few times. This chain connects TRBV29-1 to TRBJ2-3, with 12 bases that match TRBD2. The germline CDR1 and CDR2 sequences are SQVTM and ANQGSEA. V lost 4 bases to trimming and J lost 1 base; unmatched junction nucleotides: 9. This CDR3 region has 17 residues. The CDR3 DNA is TGCAGCGTTGTATCTAGCGGGAGGGCCCTCGGCACAGATACGCAGTATTTT. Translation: CSVVSSGRALGTDTQYF.

The CDR3 sequence: CASSPGGGGSNTGELFF. The CDR3 DNA sequence: TGCGCCAGCAGCCCCGGGGGCGGGGGATCGAACACCGGGGAGCTGTTTTTT. The rearrangement uses TRBV5-1 and TRBJ2-2; D possibly corresponds to TRBD2 (7 bases). V was pared by 4 bases and J by 0 bases, with 16 bases between. Germline CDR1 SGHRS, CDR2 YFSETQ. The CDR3 spans 17 residues.

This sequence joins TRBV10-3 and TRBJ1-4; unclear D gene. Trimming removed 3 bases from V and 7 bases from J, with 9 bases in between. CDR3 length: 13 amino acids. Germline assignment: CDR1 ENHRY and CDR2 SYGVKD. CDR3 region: CAISDPGGEKLFF. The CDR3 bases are TGTGCCATCAGTGACCCAGGAGGTGAAAAACTGTTTTTT.

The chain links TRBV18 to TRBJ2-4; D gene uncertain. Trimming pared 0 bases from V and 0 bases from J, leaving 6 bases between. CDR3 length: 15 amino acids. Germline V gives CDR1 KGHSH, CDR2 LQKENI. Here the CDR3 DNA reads TGTGCCAGCTCACCACCGGAGAGAGCCAAAAACATTCAGTACTTC. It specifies CASSPPERAKNIQYF.

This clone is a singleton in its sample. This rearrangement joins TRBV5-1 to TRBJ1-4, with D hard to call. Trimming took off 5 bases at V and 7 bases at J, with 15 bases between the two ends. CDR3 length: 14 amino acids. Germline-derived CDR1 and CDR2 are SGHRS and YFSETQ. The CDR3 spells CASSPGKGGEKLFF. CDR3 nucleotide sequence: TGCGCCAGCAGTCCCGGGAAAGGTGGTGAAAAACTGTTTTTT.

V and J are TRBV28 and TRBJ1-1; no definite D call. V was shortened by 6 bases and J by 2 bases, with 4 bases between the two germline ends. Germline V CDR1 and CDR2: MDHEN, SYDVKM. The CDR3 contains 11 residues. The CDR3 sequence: CASRTNTEAFF. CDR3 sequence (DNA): TGTGCCAGCAGGACAAACACTGAAGCTTTCTTT.

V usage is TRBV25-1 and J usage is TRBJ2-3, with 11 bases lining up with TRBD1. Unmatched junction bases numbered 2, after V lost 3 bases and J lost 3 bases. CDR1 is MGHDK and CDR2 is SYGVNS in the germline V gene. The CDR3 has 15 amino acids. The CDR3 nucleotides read TGTGCCAGCAGTGAGGACAGGGGGCTTACAGATACGCAGTATTTT. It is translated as CASSEDRGLTDTQYF.

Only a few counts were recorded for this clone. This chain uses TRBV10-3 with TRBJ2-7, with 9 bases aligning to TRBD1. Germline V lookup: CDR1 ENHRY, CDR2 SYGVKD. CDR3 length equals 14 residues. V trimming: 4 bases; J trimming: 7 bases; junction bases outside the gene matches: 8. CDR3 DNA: TGTGCCATCAGTGGAACAGGGGGCCAAGGAGAGCAGTACTTC. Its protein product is CAISGTGGQGEQYF.

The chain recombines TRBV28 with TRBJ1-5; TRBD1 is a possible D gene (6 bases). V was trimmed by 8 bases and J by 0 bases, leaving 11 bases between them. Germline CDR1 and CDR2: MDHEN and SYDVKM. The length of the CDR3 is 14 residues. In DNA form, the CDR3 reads TGTGCCAGCCATGGACAGTTTAGCAATCAGCCCCAGCATTTT. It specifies CASHGQFSNQPQHF.

The CDR3 nucleotides are TGTGCCAGCAGCGCGGGGGGGAGAGGGGCAGATACGCAGTATTTT. Translation: CASSAGGRGADTQYF. The J gene is TRBJ2-3, the V gene TRBV9; TRBD2 matches 8 bases. The CDR3 is made up of 15 amino acids. V shed 3 bases and J 4 bases; nucleotides not matched to a gene: 7. Germline V gene sequence: CDR1 SGDLS, CDR2 YYNGEE.

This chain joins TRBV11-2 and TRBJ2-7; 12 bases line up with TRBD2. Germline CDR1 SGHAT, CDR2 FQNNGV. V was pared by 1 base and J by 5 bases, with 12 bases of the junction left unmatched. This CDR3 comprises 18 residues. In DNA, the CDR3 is TGTGCCAGCAGCTTAGCCCCCCCTCTAGCGGGAGGGAGCCACGAGCAGTACTTC. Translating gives CASSLAPPLAGGSHEQYF.

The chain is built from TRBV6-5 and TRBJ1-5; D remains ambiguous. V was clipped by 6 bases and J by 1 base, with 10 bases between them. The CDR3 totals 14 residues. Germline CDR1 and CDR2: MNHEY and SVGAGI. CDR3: CASSPSGSNQPQHF. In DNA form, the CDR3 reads TGTGCCAGCAGCCCCTCCGGGAGCAATCAGCCCCAGCATTTT.

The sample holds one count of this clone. In DNA, the CDR3 is TGTGCCAGCAGCCAATCCATCGGAGATACGCAGTATTTT. This sequence encodes CASSQSIGDTQYF. The chain links TRBV14 to TRBJ2-3; D call uncertain. Germline V CDR1 and CDR2: SGHDN, FVKESK. The CDR3 covers 13 residues. V lost 2 bases to trimming and J lost 5 bases, with 8 bases between them.

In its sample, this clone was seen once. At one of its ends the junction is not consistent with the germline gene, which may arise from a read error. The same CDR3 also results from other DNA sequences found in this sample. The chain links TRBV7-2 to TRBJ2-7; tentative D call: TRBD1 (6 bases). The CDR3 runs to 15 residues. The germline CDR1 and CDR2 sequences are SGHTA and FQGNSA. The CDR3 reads CASSFDRQHSYEQYF. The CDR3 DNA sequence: TGTGCTAGCAGCTTTGACAGGCAACACTCCTACGAGCAGTACTTC. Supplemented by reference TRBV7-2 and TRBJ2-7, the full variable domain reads GAGVSQSPSNKVTEKGKDVELRCDPISGHTALYWYRQSLGQGLEFLIYFQGNSAPDKSGLPSDRFSAERTGGSVSTLTIQRTQQEDSAVYLCASSFDRQHSYEQYFGPGTRLTVT.